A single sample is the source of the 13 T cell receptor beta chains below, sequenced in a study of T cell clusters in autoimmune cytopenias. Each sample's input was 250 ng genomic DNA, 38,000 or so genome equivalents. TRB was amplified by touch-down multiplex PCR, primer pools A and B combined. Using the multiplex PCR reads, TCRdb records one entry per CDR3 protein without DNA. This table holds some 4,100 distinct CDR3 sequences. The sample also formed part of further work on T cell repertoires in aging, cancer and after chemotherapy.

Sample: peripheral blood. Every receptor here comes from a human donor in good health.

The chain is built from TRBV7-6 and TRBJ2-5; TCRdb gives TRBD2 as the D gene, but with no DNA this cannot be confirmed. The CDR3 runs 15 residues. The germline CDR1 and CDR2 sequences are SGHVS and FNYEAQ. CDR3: CASSLGGGGQETQYF.

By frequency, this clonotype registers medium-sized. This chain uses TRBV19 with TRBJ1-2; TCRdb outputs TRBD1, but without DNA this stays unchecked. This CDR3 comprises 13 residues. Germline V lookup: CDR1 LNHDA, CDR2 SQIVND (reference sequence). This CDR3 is CASSIQGSYGYTF. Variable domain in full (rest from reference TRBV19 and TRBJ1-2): DGGITQSPKYLFRKEGQNVTLSCEQNLNHDAMYWYRQDPGQGLRLIYYSQIVNDFQKGDIAEGYSVSREKKESFPLTVTSAQKNPTAFYLCASSIQGSYGYTFGSGTRLTVV.

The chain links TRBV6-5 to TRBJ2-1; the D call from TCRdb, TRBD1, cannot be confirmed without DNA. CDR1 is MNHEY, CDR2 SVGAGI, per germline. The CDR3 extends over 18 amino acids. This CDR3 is CASSDGQGAGGLPNEQFF.

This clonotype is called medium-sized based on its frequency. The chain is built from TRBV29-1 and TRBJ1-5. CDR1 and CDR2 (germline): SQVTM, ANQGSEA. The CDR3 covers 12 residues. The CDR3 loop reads CSVSGGDQPQHF.

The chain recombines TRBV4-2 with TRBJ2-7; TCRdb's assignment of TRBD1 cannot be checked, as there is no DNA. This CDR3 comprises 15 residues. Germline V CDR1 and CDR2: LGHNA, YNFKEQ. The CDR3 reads CASSQDRGINYEQYF.

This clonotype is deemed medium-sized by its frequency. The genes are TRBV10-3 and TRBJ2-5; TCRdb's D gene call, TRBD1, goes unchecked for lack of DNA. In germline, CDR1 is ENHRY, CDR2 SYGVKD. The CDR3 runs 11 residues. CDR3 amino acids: CATRGKETQYF.

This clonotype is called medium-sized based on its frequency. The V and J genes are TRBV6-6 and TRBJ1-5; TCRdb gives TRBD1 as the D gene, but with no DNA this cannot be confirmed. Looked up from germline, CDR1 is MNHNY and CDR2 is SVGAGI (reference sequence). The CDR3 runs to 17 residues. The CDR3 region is CASSYPGGGTPNQPQHF.

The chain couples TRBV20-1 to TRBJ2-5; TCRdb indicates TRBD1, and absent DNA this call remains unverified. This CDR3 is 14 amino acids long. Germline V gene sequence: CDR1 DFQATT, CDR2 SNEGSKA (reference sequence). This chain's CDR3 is CSAPGRDRVETQYF.

This chain's CDR3 is CASSPPASPFYGYTF. The chain carries TRBV18 and TRBJ1-2. Per the germline V gene, CDR1 is KGHSH and CDR2 is LQKENI. The CDR3 loop spans 15 amino acids.

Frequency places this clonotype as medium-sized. CDR3 in amino acids: CASSLERDSTYEQYF. The chain has TRBV12-3 or TRBV12-4 and TRBJ2-7; TCRdb designates TRBD1, a call that cannot be tested without DNA. This CDR3 spans 15 amino acids.

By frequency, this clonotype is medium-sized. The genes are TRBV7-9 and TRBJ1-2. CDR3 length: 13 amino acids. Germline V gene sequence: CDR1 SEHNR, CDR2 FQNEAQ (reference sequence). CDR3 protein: CASSLPGGYGYTF. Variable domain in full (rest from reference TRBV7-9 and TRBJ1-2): DTGVSQNPRHKITKRGQNVTFRCDPISEHNRLYWYRQTLGQGPEFLTYFQNEAQLEKSRLLSDRFSAERPKGSFSTLEIQRTEQGDSAMYLCASSLPGGYGYTFGSGTRLTVV.

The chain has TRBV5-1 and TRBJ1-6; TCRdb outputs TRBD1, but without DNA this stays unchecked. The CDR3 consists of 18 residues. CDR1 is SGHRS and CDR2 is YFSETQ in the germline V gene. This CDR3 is CASSLRRDGKTDNSPLHF.

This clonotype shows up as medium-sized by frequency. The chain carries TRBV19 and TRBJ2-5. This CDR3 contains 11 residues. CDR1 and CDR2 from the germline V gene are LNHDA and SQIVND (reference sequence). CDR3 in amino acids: CASSKAETQYF.